The 5 T cell receptor beta chains below all came from one sample that was sequenced in a study of T cell changes during pregnancy in multiple sclerosis. Produced via immunoSEQ multiplex PCR; TCRdb's table is partial and in-frame only. The sample contains 38,000 or so clones, over 75% of which appear only once. The sample was CD4+ T cells from peripheral blood mononuclear cells, taken in the third trimester of pregnancy. Receptors were obtained from a female donor with multiple sclerosis, enrolled in a pregnancy study.

The V gene is TRBV4-1, the J gene TRBJ1-2; 9 bases are a match to TRBD1. This CDR3 is built from 16 residues. V shed 0 bases and J 8 bases; nucleotides not matched to a gene: 10. The germline V gene has CDR1 MGHRA and CDR2 YSYEKL. The CDR3: CASSQDTGTGLGGYTF. The CDR3 bases are TGCGCCAGCAGCCAAGATACCGGGACAGGGTTAGGGGGCTACACCTTC.

The rearrangement joins TRBV2 to TRBJ2-2; D is ambiguous. CDR3 size: 14 residues. V lost 6 bases and J 3 bases, leaving 11 bases between the germline ends. Germline V lookup: CDR1 SNHLY, CDR2 FYNNEI. This CDR3 reads CASRLTRDTGELFF. In nucleotides, the CDR3 is TGTGCCAGCAGACTAACTCGTGACACCGGGGAGCTGTTTTTT.

The chain uses TRBV5-8 and TRBJ2-3; 10 nucleotides line up with TRBD1. V lost 6 bases and J lost 4; bases outside the gene matches: 11. CDR1 and CDR2 from the germline V gene are SGHTS and YDEGEE. This CDR3 region has 16 residues. CDR3: CASNDPGTGAADTQYF. CDR3 DNA sequence: TGTGCCAGCAACGACCCCGGGACAGGGGCGGCAGATACGCAGTATTTT.

V and J are TRBV19 and TRBJ1-4; D unclear. The CDR3 sequence is 14 residues long. Trimming left V 7 bases short and J 8 bases short, with 17 bases between. Germline-derived CDR1 and CDR2 are LNHDA and SQIVND (reference sequence). CDR3 nucleotides: TGTGCCAGTACCTCTAACCAAGGAGGGGAAAAACTGTTTTTT. Its protein is CASTSNQGGEKLFF. The whole variable domain, remainder taken from reference TRBV19 and TRBJ1-4, is DGGITQSPKYLFRKEGQNVTLSCEQNLNHDAMYWYRQDPGQGLRLIYYSQIVNDFQKGDIAEGYSVSREKKESFPLTVTSAQKNPTAFYLCASTSNQGGEKLFFGSGTQLSVL.

J is TRBJ2-1 and V is TRBV30, with 7 nucleotides matching TRBD1. V lost 2 bases, J lost 9 bases, and 7 bases stayed unmatched. In germline, CDR1 is GTSNPN, CDR2 SVGIG (reference sequence). This CDR3 is 13 amino acids long. CDR3 sequence reads: CAWSLTGVGEQFF. In DNA form, the CDR3 reads TGTGCCTGGAGTCTTACAGGGGTGGGTGAGCAGTTCTTC. Full variable domain (remainder filled in from reference TRBV30 and TRBJ2-1): SQTIHQWPATLVQPVGSPLSLECTVEGTSNPNLYWYRQAAGRGLQLLFYSVGIGQISSEVPQNLSASRPQDRQFILSSKKLLLSDSGFYLCAWSLTGVGEQFFGPGTRLTVL.